This passage covers 27 T cell receptor beta chains from one sample sequenced in a study of shared clonotypes between healthy human individuals. The repertoire was sequenced with immunoSEQ multiplex PCR; TCRdb's copy has only in-frame clones and lacks some. The data show 950,000 to 1,200,000 clones, approximately 80% seen once. Material for sequencing was memory CD4+ T cells from PBMCs. Stated subset: CD45RA-negative fraction. The receptor set was obtained from a man aged 18 to 30 in good health. Some clones in this sample may be carry-over from other donors' samples.

This chain joins TRBV7-6 and TRBJ1-4; D unresolved. This CDR3 comprises 13 residues. CDR1 SGHVS and CDR2 FNYEAQ come from the germline V gene. Trimming took off 5 bases at V and 8 bases at J, with 12 bases between the two ends. The chain's CDR3 is CASSLTLGEKLFF. CDR3 DNA sequence: TGTGCCAGCAGCCTCACGCTGGGAGAAAAACTGTTTTTT.

The rearrangement joins TRBV28 to TRBJ1-5, with TRBD1 matching 9 bases. The CDR3 covers 16 residues. V lost 5 bases and J lost 6; bases outside the gene matches: 11. CDR1 MDHEN and CDR2 SYDVKM come from the germline V gene. For the CDR3, the DNA is TGTGCCAGCAGTCAACTCTGGGACAGGGATCTTCAGCCCCAGCATTTT. It codes for CASSQLWDRDLQPQHF.

A note on this clone: At the DNA level, this CDR3 is encoded by other sequences in the same sample as well. The V and J genes are TRBV4-1 and TRBJ2-3; 7 bases are shared with TRBD1. The germline V gene encodes CDR1 MGHRA and CDR2 YSYEKL. Trimming at V came to 4 bases and at J to 2 bases, leaving 6 bases not matched to a gene. This CDR3 is built from 15 residues. The CDR3 protein is CASSPLGTDTDTQYF. As DNA, the CDR3 is TGCGCCAGCAGCCCGCTTGGGACAGACACAGATACGCAGTATTTT.

This chain's CDR3 is CASSLMYSGANTGELFF. The CDR3 nucleotides read TGTGCCAGCAGCTTAATGTACTCAGGAGCGAACACCGGGGAGCTGTTTTTT. This chain links TRBV7-9 with TRBJ2-2; no firm D call. CDR3 length: 17 residues. Per the germline V gene, CDR1 is SEHNR and CDR2 is FQNEAQ (reference sequence). V lost 2 bases to trimming and J lost 0 bases, with 13 bases between them. Complete variable domain (other parts from reference TRBV7-9 and TRBJ2-2): DTGVSQNPRHKITKRGQNVTFRCDPISEHNRLYWYRQTLGQGPEFLTYFQNEAQLEKSRLLSDRFSAERPKGSFSTLEIQRTEQGDSAMYLCASSLMYSGANTGELFFGEGSRLTVL.

This rearrangement joins TRBV7-2 to TRBJ2-3; no clear D gene. Between the trimmed V and J ends, which lost 5 bases and 11 bases, there was a span of 14 bases. CDR3 size: 12 residues. The germline V gene has CDR1 SGHTA and CDR2 FQGNSA. The CDR3: CASSATLLRQYF. In nucleotides, the CDR3 is TGTGCCAGCAGCGCGACACTACTCCGGCAGTATTTT.

J is TRBJ1-4 and V is TRBV7-7; D uncertain. The CDR3 extends over 13 amino acids. The germline V and J ends were trimmed by 1 base and 2 bases, with 2 bases remaining between them. Germline V lookup: CDR1 SSHAT, CDR2 FNYEAQ (reference sequence). The CDR3 sequence is CASSLVTNEKLFF. Here the CDR3 DNA reads TGTGCCAGCAGCTTAGTGACTAATGAAAAACTGTTTTTT.

The chain is built from TRBV27 and TRBJ1-2, with D unclear. The V end was cut by 5 bases, the J end by 11 bases, with 15 bases between. This CDR3 has 12 residues. Germline V lookup: CDR1 MNHEY, CDR2 SMNVEV (reference sequence). The CDR3 reads CASSPNLMGYTF. CDR3 nucleotides: TGTGCCAGCAGTCCAAATCTTATGGGATACACCTTC.

This clone was observed a few times. V usage is TRBV29-1 and J usage is TRBJ2-2; TRBD2 matches 8 bases. V dropped 7 bases and J dropped 4; count of bases not matched to a gene: 20. This CDR3 spans 18 amino acids. Per the germline V gene, CDR1 is SQVTM and CDR2 is ANQGSEA. The CDR3 spells CSAQGGREDVLGTGELFF. The CDR3 nucleotides read TGCAGCGCCCAGGGCGGGCGGGAGGACGTGTTGGGCACCGGGGAGCTGTTTTTT.

The chain uses TRBV5-3 and TRBJ2-4; D might be TRBD1 (6 bases). TRBV5-3 is an open reading frame whose function is uncertain. The CDR3 is 16 amino acids. V lost 0 bases to trimming and J lost 0 bases, with 10 bases between them. Written as DNA, the CDR3 is TGTGCCAGAAGCTTGGCACAGGGTCTAGCCAAAAACATTCAGTACTTC. It yields the protein CARSLAQGLAKNIQYF.

The chain recombines TRBV28 with TRBJ2-7; no definite D call. The CDR3 has 14 amino acids. CDR1 and CDR2 from the germline V gene are MDHEN and SYDVKM. Between the trimmed V and J ends, which lost 2 bases and 2 bases, there was a span of 10 bases. DNA of the CDR3: TGTGCCAGCAGTTTAGATTTCAGAGCCTACGAGCAGTACTTC. It translates to CASSLDFRAYEQYF.

The genes are TRBV4-2 and TRBJ2-5, with 10 bases lining up with TRBD2. The J segment lost 5 bases and the V segment lost 4 bases, leaving 10 bases of the junction unmatched. The CDR3 has 16 residues. Germline CDR1 is LGHNA and CDR2 is YNFKEQ. The CDR3, as DNA: TGTGCCAGCAGCCCAGGTCTAGCGGGAGTGACGGAGACCCAGTACTTC. Protein sequence: CASSPGLAGVTETQYF.

Regarding this clone: A much larger clone lies a single base off, so this may be a read error. The identical CDR3 is also encoded by other nucleotide sequences in the sample. The chain recombines TRBV5-6 with TRBJ2-6; D remains ambiguous. Germline V gene data show CDR1 as SGHDT and CDR2 as YYEEEE. Between the trimmed V and J ends, which lost 0 bases and 0 bases, there was a span of 4 bases. This CDR3 spans 15 amino acids. CDR3 amino acids: CASSLGVSGANVLTF. The CDR3 DNA sequence: TGTGCCAGCAGCTTGGGCGTCTCTGGGGCCAACGTCCTGACTTTC.

The chain links TRBV18 to TRBJ2-2, with 11 bases matching TRBD2. The CDR3 is 16 residues long. With 6 bases clipped from V and 4 bases from J, the junction kept 7 bases outside the gene matches. CDR1 is KGHSH, CDR2 LQKENI, per germline. The CDR3 DNA sequence: TGTGCCAGCTCCCGGCTAGCGGGAGGTTCCACCGGGGAGCTGTTTTTT. Amino acids: CASSRLAGGSTGELFF. The complete variable domain, with remaining parts taken from reference TRBV18 and TRBJ2-2, reads NAGVMQNPRHLVRRRGQEARLRCSPMKGHSHVYWYRQLPEEGLKFMVYLQKENIIDESGMPKERFSAEFPKEGPSILRIQQVVRGDSAAYFCASSRLAGGSTGELFFGEGSRLTVL.

The V and J genes are TRBV4-3 and TRBJ2-3; 10 bases align to TRBD1. Germline V gene sequence: CDR1 LGHNA, CDR2 YSLEER. The CDR3 runs 17 residues. V was clipped by 4 bases and J by 5 bases; unmatched bases: 12. The CDR3 is CASSPGHRDRGGDTQYF. CDR3 nucleotide sequence: TGCGCCAGCAGCCCCGGACACCGGGACAGGGGAGGAGATACGCAGTATTTT.

The chain links TRBV7-9 to TRBJ2-1; 8 bases are a match to TRBD2. Germline CDR1 and CDR2: SEHNR and FQNEAQ (reference sequence). V lost 4 bases and J lost 3; bases outside the gene matches: 5. The length of the CDR3 is 15 residues. DNA for the CDR3: TGTGCCAGCAGCTCCACTAGCGGAGTCTACAATGAGCAGTTCTTC. Protein product: CASSSTSGVYNEQFF.

The rearrangement uses TRBV30 and TRBJ2-7; D gene ambiguous. The V gene's germline CDR1 is GTSNPN and CDR2 SVGIG (reference sequence). CDR3 length: 11 residues. The V end was cut by 0 bases, the J end by 5 bases, with 5 bases between. CDR3 DNA: TGTGCCTGGAGTGTGGTTGACGAGCAGTACTTC. Protein product: CAWSVVDEQYF.

Of note for this clone: This same CDR3 is encoded by further DNA sequences in the sample. The chain uses TRBV28 and TRBJ1-1; the D gene is possibly TRBD1 (5 bases). The CDR3 spans 12 residues. CDR1 is MDHEN, CDR2 SYDVKM, per germline. V shed 5 bases and J shed 4 bases, with 8 bases lying between them. The CDR3 DNA follows: TGTGCCAGCAGTGAAGGGGTCACTGAAGCTTTCTTT. The encoded protein is CASSEGVTEAFF.

The rearrangement joins TRBV5-6 to TRBJ2-2; possibly TRBD2 for D (7 bases). The V gene lost 6 bases and the J gene lost 4 bases, with 19 bases spanning the gap. The CDR3 extends over 16 amino acids. The V gene's germline CDR1 is SGHDT and CDR2 YYEEEE. The CDR3 protein is CASILWGGRGTGELFF. CDR3 DNA sequence: TGTGCCAGCATCCTTTGGGGGGGGCGAGGCACCGGGGAGCTGTTTTTT.

The J gene is TRBJ2-5, the V gene TRBV5-1, with 11 bases fitting TRBD2. The CDR3 has 16 residues. V was pared by 9 bases and J by 4 bases, with 14 bases of the junction left unmatched. Germline CDR1 and CDR2: SGHRS and YFSETQ. The chain's CDR3 is CATTLGLAGGRETQYF. The CDR3 bases are TGCGCCACCACACTGGGGCTAGCGGGAGGTCGAGAGACCCAGTACTTC.

The chain couples TRBV18 to TRBJ1-1, with a tentative D call TRBD1 (5 bases). The germline V gene has CDR1 KGHSH and CDR2 LQKENI. V was shortened by 6 bases and J by 0 bases, with 20 bases between the two germline ends. CDR3 size: 17 residues. CDR3 in DNA: TGTGCCAGCTCTCCTCGGCTGAACAGGAATATGAACACTGAAGCTTTCTTT. Translated: CASSPRLNRNMNTEAFF.

This clone has only a few counts. This chain links TRBV4-2 with TRBJ2-1; TRBD2 matches 10 bases. Germline trimming cut 5 bases from V and 6 bases from J; bases unmatched to any gene: 10. Germline loops: CDR1 LGHNA, CDR2 YNFKEQ. The CDR3 has 16 amino acids. CDR3 protein: CASSESGTSASNEQFF. CDR3 nucleotide sequence: TGTGCCAGCAGCGAGTCCGGGACTAGCGCCTCCAATGAGCAGTTCTTC.

This chain links TRBV6-1 with TRBJ2-1; tentatively, D is TRBD1 or TRBD2 (6 bases each). V was cut by 6 bases and J by 8 bases, with 17 bases left in between. Germline V gene lookup returns CDR1 MNHNS and CDR2 SASEGT. The CDR3 consists of 14 residues. CDR3 sequence reads: CASRPRGAVHEQFF. CDR3 nucleotides: TGTGCCAGCAGACCTAGGGGGGCGGTGCATGAGCAGTTCTTC.

This rearrangement joins TRBV2 to TRBJ1-2; TRBD1 is a possible D gene (6 bases). The CDR3 loop spans 13 amino acids. Between the trimmed V and J ends, which lost 10 bases and 6 bases, there was a span of 18 bases. Germline V gives CDR1 SNHLY, CDR2 FYNNEI. CDR3 in DNA: TGTGCCACAAACAGGGTGCCGGGGGATGGCTACACCTTC. It is translated as CATNRVPGDGYTF.

As to this clone: Other DNA sequences in this sample translate to the same CDR3. This sequence joins TRBV5-1 and TRBJ1-4; no clear D. The CDR3 sequence is 15 residues long. Looked up from germline, CDR1 is SGHRS and CDR2 is YFSETQ. V was cut by 4 bases and J by 5 bases, with 15 bases left in between. CDR3 sequence: CASSNGPQDNEKLFF. CDR3 DNA sequence: TGCGCCAGCAGCAACGGACCTCAGGACAATGAAAAACTGTTTTTT.

This clone was seen only once. The chain links TRBV5-8 to TRBJ2-2; D not resolved. Germline CDR1 SGHTS, CDR2 YDEGEE. The V end was cut by 0 bases, the J end by 0 bases, with 6 bases between. This CDR3 contains 15 residues. CDR3 residues: CASSLGVANTGELFF. CDR3 DNA: TGTGCCAGCAGCTTGGGGGTTGCGAACACCGGGGAGCTGTTTTTT.

The CDR3 DNA follows: TGCGCCAGCAGCGGGGGTGGACTGGGCACCGGGGAGCTGTTTTTT. Amino acid sequence: CASSGGGLGTGELFF. The rearrangement uses TRBV5-1 and TRBJ2-2; D is perhaps TRBD1 or TRBD2 (5 bases each). Germline values: CDR1 SGHRS, CDR2 YFSETQ. This CDR3 has 15 residues. V lost 4 bases and J lost 4, with 14 bases in between.

V and J are TRBV5-8 and TRBJ1-5; D gene uncertain. This CDR3 has 12 residues. Germline assignment: CDR1 SGHTS and CDR2 YDEGEE. Trimming shortened V by 5 bases and J by 4 bases, and 7 bases separated the two germline ends. The CDR3 reads CASREGNQPQHF. In nucleotides, the CDR3 is TGTGCCAGCAGAGAGGGTAATCAGCCCCAGCATTTT. Full variable domain (remainder filled in from reference TRBV5-8 and TRBJ1-5): EAGVTQSPTHLIKTRGQQATLRCSPISGHTSVYWYQQALGLGLQFLLWYDEGEERNRGNFPPRFSGRQFPNYSSELNVNALELEDSALYLCASREGNQPQHFGDGTRLSIL.